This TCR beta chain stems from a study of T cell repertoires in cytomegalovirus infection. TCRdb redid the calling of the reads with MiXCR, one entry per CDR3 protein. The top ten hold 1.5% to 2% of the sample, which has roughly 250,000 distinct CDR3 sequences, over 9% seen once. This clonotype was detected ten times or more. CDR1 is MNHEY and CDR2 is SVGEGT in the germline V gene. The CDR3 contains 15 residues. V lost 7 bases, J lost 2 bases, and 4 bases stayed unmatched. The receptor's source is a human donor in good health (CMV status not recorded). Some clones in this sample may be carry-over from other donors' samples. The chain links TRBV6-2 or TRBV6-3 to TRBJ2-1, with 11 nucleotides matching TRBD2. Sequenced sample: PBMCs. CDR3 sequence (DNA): TGTGCCAGCACCGTAGCGGGAGGGCCCTACAATGAGCAGTTCTTC. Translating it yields CASTVAGGPYNEQFF.